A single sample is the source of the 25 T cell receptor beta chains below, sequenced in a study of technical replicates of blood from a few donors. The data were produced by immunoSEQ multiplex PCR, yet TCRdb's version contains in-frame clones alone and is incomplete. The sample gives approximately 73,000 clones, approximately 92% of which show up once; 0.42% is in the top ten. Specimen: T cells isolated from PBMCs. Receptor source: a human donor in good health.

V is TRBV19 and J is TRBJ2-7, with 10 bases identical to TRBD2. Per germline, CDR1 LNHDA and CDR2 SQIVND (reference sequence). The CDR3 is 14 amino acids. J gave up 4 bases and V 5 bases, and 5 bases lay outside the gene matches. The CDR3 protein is CASSFSSGRYEQYF. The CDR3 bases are TGTGCCAGTAGTTTTTCTAGCGGGAGATACGAGCAGTACTTC.

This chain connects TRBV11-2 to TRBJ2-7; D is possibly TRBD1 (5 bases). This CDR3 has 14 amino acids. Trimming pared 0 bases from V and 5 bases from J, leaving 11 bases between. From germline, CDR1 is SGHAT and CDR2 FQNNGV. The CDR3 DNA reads TGTGCCAGCAGCTTAGATTCAGGGTCCCACGAGCAGTACTTC. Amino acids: CASSLDSGSHEQYF. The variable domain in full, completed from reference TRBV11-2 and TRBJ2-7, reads EAGVAQSPRYKIIEKRQSVAFWCNPISGHATLYWYQQILGQGPKLLIQFQNNGVVDDSQLPKDRFSAERLKGVDSTLKIQPAKLEDSAVYLCASSLDSGSHEQYFGPGTRLTVT.

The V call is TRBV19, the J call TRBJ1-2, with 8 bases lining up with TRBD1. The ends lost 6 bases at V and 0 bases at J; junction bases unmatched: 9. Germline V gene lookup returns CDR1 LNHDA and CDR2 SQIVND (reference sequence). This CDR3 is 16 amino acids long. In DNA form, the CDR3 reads TGTGCCAGTAGCCCCCGGCAGGGGGCTTCTAACTATGGCTACACCTTC. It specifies CASSPRQGASNYGYTF.

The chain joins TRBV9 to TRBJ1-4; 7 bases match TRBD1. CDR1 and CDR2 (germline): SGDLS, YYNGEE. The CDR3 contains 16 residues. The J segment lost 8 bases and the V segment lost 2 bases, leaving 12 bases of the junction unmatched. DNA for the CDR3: TGTGCCAGCAGCGTGGCGTCGGACAGGAGGAGGGAAAAACTGTTTTTT. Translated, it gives CASSVASDRRREKLFF. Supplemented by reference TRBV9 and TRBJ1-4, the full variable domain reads DSGVTQTPKHLITATGQRVTLRCSPRSGDLSVYWYQQSLDQGLQFLIQYYNGEERAKGNILERFSAQQFPDLHSELNLSSLELGDSALYFCASSVASDRRREKLFFGSGTQLSVL.

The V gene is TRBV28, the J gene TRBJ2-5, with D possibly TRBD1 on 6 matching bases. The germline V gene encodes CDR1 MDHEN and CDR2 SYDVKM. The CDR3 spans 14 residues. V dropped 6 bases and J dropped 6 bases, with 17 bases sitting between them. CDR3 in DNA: TGTGCCAGCAGCACAACCACAGGGACGAAGACCCAGTACTTC. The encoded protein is CASSTTTGTKTQYF.

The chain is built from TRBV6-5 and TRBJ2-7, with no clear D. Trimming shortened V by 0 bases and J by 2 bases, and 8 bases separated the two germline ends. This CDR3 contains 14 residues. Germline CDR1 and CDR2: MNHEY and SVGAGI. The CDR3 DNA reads TGTGCCAGCAGTTACTCAGTAGCTCCCTACGAGCAGTACTTC. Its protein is CASSYSVAPYEQYF.

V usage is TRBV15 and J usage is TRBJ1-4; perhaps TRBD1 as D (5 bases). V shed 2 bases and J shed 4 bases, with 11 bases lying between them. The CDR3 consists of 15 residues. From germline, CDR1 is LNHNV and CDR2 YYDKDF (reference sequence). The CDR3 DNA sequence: TGTGCCACCAGCAGAATAGGGGCCGTTAATGAAAAACTGTTTTTT. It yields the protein CATSRIGAVNEKLFF.

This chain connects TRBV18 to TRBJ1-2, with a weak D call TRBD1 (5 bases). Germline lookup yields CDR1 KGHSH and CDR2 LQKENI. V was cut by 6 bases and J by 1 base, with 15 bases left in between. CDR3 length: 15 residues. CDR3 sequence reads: CASSPSGLDNYGYTF. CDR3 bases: TGTGCCAGCTCCCCTTCAGGGCTTGATAACTATGGCTACACCTTC.

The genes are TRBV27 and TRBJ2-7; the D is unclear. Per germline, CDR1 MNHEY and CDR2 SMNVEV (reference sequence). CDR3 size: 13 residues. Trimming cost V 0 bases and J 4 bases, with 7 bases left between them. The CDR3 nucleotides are TGTGCCAGCAGTTTATCGTCCTTATACGAGCAGTACTTC. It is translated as CASSLSSLYEQYF.

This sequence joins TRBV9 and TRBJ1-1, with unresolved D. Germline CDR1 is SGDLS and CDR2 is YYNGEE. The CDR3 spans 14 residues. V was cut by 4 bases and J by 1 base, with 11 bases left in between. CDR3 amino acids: CASSIQTTNTEAFF. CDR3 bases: TGTGCCAGCAGCATCCAGACTACGAACACTGAAGCTTTCTTT.

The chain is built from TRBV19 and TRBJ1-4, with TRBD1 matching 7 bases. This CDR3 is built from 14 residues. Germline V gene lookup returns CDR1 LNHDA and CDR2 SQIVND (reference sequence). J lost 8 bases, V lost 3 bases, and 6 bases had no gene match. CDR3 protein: CASSIGDRDEKLFF. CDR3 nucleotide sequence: TGTGCCAGTAGTATCGGCGACAGGGACGAAAAACTGTTTTTT.

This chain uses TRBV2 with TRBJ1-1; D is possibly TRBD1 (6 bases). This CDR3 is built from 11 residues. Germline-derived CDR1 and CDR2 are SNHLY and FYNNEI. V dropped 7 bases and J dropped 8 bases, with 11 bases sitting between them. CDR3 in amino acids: CASIQGFEAFF. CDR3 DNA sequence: TGTGCCAGCATTCAGGGGTTCGAAGCTTTCTTT. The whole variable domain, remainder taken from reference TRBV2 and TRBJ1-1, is EPEVTQTPSHQVTQMGQEVILRCVPISNHLYFYWYRQILGQKVEFLVSFYNNEISEKSEIFDDQFSVERPDGSNFTLKIRSTKLEDSAMYFCASIQGFEAFFGQGTRLTVV.

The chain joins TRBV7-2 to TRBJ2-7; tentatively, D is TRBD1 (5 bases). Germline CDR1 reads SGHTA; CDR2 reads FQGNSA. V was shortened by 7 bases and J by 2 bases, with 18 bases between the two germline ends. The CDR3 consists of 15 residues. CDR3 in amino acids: CASTAYPQGTYEQYF. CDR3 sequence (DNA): TGTGCCAGCACAGCTTATCCCCAGGGAACCTACGAGCAGTACTTC.

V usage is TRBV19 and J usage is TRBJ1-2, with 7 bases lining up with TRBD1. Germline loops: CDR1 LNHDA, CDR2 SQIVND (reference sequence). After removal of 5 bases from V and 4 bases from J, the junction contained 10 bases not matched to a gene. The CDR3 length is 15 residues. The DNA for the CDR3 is TGTGCCAGTAGTCCCGCGGACAGGTATACCTATGGCTACACCTTC. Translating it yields CASSPADRYTYGYTF.

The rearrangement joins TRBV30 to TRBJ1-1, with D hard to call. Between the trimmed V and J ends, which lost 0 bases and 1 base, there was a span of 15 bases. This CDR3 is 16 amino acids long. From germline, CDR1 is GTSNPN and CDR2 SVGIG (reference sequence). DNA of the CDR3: TGTGCCTGGAGTGTAAAACTGGCGGTGAAGAACACTGAAGCTTTCTTT. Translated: CAWSVKLAVKNTEAFF. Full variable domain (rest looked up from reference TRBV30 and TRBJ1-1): SQTIHQWPATLVQPVGSPLSLECTVEGTSNPNLYWYRQAAGRGLQLLFYSVGIGQISSEVPQNLSASRPQDRQFILSSKKLLLSDSGFYLCAWSVKLAVKNTEAFFGQGTRLTVV.

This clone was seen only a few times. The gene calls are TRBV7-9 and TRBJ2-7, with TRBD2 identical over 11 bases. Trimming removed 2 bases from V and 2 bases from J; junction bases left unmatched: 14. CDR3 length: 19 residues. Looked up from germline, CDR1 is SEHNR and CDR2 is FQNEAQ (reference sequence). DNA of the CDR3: TGTGCCAGCAGCTTAAGACTAGCGGGACAGCGCTCACTTCCCTACGAGCAGTACTTC. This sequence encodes CASSLRLAGQRSLPYEQYF.

CDR3 sequence: CASSFQGLGYGYTF. The DNA for the CDR3 is TGTGCCAGTAGTTTTCAGGGTCTCGGATATGGCTACACCTTC. The chain employs TRBV19 and TRBJ1-2; possibly TRBD1 for D (5 bases). V lost 5 bases to trimming and J lost 5 bases, with 15 bases between them. The CDR3 totals 14 residues. Germline assignment: CDR1 LNHDA and CDR2 SQIVND (reference sequence).

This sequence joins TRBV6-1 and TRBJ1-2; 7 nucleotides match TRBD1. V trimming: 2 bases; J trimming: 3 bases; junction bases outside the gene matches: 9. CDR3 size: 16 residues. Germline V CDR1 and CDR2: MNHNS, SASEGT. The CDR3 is CASSEPGTAQYYGYTF. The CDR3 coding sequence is TGTGCCAGCAGTGAACCCGGGACAGCGCAATACTATGGCTACACCTTC.

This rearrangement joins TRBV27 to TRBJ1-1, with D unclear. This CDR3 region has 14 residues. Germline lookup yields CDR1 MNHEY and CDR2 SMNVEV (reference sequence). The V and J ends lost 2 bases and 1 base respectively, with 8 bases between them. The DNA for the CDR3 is TGTGCCAGCAGTTTAGGTACGGGGAACACTGAAGCTTTCTTT. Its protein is CASSLGTGNTEAFF.

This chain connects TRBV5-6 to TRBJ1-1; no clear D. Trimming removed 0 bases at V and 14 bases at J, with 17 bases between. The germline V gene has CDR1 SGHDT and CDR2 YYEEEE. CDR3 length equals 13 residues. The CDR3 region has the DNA TGTGCCAGCAGCTTGGCGGGAAGCGGGTCTCGGTTCTTT. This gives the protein CASSLAGSGSRFF.

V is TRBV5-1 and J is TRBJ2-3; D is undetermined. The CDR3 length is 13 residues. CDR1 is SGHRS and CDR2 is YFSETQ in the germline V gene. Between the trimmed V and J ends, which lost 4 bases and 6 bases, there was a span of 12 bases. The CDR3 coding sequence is TGCGCCAGCAGCCAAGAGCTCAGGGATACGCAGTATTTT. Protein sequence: CASSQELRDTQYF.

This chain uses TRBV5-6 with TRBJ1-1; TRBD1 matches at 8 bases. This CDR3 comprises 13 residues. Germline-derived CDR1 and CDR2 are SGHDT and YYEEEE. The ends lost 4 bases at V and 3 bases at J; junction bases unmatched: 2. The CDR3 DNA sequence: TGTGCCAGCAGCCAGACAGGGGACACTGAAGCTTTCTTT. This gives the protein CASSQTGDTEAFF. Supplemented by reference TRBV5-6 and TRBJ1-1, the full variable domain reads DAGVTQSPTHLIKTRGQQVTLRCSPKSGHDTVSWYQQALGQGPQFIFQYYEEEERQRGNFPDRFSGHQFPNYSSELNVNALLLGDSALYLCASSQTGDTEAFFGQGTRLTVV.

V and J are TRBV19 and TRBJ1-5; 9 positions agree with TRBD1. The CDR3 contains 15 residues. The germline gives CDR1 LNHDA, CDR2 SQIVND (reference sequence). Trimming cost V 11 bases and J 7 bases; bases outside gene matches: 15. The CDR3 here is CASTRLGTGRQPQHF. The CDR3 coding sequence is TGTGCCTCAACGAGATTGGGGACAGGGAGGCAGCCCCAGCATTTT. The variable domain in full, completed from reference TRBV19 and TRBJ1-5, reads DGGITQSPKYLFRKEGQNVTLSCEQNLNHDAMYWYRQDPGQGLRLIYYSQIVNDFQKGDIAEGYSVSREKKESFPLTVTSAQKNPTAFYLCASTRLGTGRQPQHFGDGTRLSIL.

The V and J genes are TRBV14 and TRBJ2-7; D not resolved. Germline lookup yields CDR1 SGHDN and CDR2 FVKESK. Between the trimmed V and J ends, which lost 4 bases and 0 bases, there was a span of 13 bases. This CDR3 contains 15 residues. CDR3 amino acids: CASSLTVNRSYEQYF. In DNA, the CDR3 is TGTGCCAGCAGCCTTACAGTAAATCGCTCCTACGAGCAGTACTTC.

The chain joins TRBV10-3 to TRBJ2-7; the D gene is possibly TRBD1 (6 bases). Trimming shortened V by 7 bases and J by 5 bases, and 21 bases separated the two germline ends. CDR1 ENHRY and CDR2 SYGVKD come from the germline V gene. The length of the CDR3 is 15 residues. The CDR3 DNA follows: TGTGCCATCACTGATGGCGCCAGGGGTGGGGACGAGCAGTACTTC. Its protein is CAITDGARGGDEQYF.